This record concerns one T cell receptor (beta chain) sequence. These data come from a study of CD8 T cells in Susac syndrome. An amount of RNA that ranged from roughly 0.5 to 1 ug was reverse transcribed with random hexamers. Amplification of TCR beta CDR3 by immunoSEQ multiplex PCR spanned 54 Vbeta and 13 Jbeta. One entry per CDR3 protein, called by TCRdb with MiXCR from the immunoSEQ multiplex PCR reads. This sample has roughly 200,000 distinct CDR3 sequences, with about 95% found just once. Negative magnetic isolation gave CD8+ and CD4+ cells; FACS enriched CD8+ TEMRA. The CDR3 covers 16 residues. The germline CDR1 and CDR2 sequences are MNHEY and SMNVEV (reference sequence). V gave up 5 bases and J gave up 3 bases; unmatched junction bases: 7.

This receptor was taken from a human donor in good health. This sequence joins TRBV27 and TRBJ2-6, with TRBD1 matching over 7 bases. Sequenced input: CD4+ T cells from PBMCs. The CDR3 DNA reads TGTGCCAGCAGTGACAGGGTCTTAATTGGGGCCAACGTCCTGACTTTC. It is translated as CASSDRVLIGANVLTF.